This T cell receptor (beta chain) derives from a study of OX40 agonist ivuxolimab in advanced cancers. About the study: At 0.01 to 10 mg/kg, ivuxolimab was administered intravenously to patients every 2 weeks. Partial responses occurred in Three dose-escalation patients, one with hepatocellular carcinoma and two with cutaneous melanoma. Patients were roughly 83% male with ages roughly 20 to 80, mean around 61. Study outcomes and limitations: Also present in some nonresponders was a low level of normalized T-cell clonal expansion.

Per germline, CDR1 MNHEY and CDR2 SMNVEV (reference sequence). The CDR3 totals 15 residues. V was trimmed by 0 bases and J by 3 bases, leaving 12 bases between them. Concerning this clone itself: What it binds is not known.

The assay was immunoSEQ multiplex PCR, and TCRdb's table has in-frame clones only and misses some. The table lists 80,000 to 95,000 clones, about 90% of them singletons. The chain joins TRBV27 to TRBJ2-7; D is possibly TRBD1 (5 bases). The starting material was CD4+ or CD8+ T cells sorted from blood, obtained in a trial of the OX40 agonist ivuxolimab. The TCR was taken from an adult with an advanced solid tumor such as melanoma, head and neck, liver or kidney cancer. Written as DNA, the CDR3 is TGTGCCAGCAGTTTATCGCAGGGTAGGGGCTACGAGCAGTACTTC. Translation: CASSLSQGRGYEQYF.